The source of this TCR beta chain is a study of shared clonotypes between healthy human individuals. About the research overall: The study enrolled two women and a few men aged 18 to 49. CD4 naive and CD4 memory each took three plates per donor, while CD8 naive took two and CD8 memory one.

The assay was carried out at the deep level. The table came from immunoSEQ multiplex PCR; TCRdb's copy has only in-frame clones and leaves some out. Of under 2.5 million clones listed, about 90% are singletons. To note about this clone: Its target is not known. Other DNA sequences from this sample encode an identical CDR3 as well.

Study outcomes and limitations: Memory subsets generally showed lower estimated richness than naive subsets.

V shed 4 bases and J shed 2 bases, with 6 bases lying between them. The CDR3 is made up of 12 amino acids. Per the germline V gene, CDR1 is MNHEY and CDR2 is SMNVEV (reference sequence). The sample was naive CD4+ T cells from PBMCs. Subset specified: CD45RA+ positively selected. The receptor was isolated from a man younger than 35 in good health. Some clones in this sample may be carry-over from other donors' samples. The chain employs TRBV27 and TRBJ2-7, with D uncertain. In nucleotides, the CDR3 is TGTGCCAGCAGTTCTCGCCCCTACGAGCAGTACTTC. It codes for CASSSRPYEQYF.